The 23 T cell receptor beta chains below come from one sample, sequenced in a study of CD8+ T cells in alopecia areata. Treatment defined: oral pan-JAK inhibitor, 5-10 mg twice daily. Once RNA had been extracted, it was reverse transcribed into cDNA to act as the sequencing template. Only in-frame clones appear in the TCRdb table, and some are missing; sequencing was by immunoSEQ multiplex PCR. The table includes under 250,000 clones, 50% to 60% detected once. The sample in question was CD4+ T cells sorted from blood, obtained at week 4, from a patient treated with tofacitinib. These receptors originate from a human donor with alopecia areata.

This clone appeared a few times. CDR3 sequence (DNA): TGTGCCAGCACTATAGAGGGAGCGGATGGCTACACCTTC. Protein: CASTIEGADGYTF. J is TRBJ1-2 and V is TRBV2; D unresolved. This CDR3 has 13 amino acids. The germline V gene has CDR1 SNHLY and CDR2 FYNNEI. V lost 7 bases to trimming and J lost 6 bases, with 15 bases between them.

This rearrangement joins TRBV29-1 to TRBJ1-4; perhaps TRBD1 as D (5 bases). CDR3 length: 14 residues. CDR1 and CDR2 (germline): SQVTM, ANQGSEA. Trimming left V 6 bases short and J 2 bases short, with 13 bases between. DNA for the CDR3: TGCAGCGTATCGCCGGGACCCACTAATGAAAAACTGTTTTTT. Translated, it gives CSVSPGPTNEKLFF.

This clone has more than one count but fewer than ten. The rearrangement links TRBV14 to TRBJ2-1; maybe TRBD2 (5 bases). This CDR3 has 13 amino acids. CDR1 and CDR2 (germline): SGHDN, FVKESK. The V and J ends lost 4 bases and 9 bases respectively, with 13 bases between them. CDR3 in DNA: TGTGCCAGCAGCCCTGGACTGCTGAGTGAGCAGTTCTTC. It specifies CASSPGLLSEQFF.

This clone was seen more than once but under ten times. The V gene is TRBV14, the J gene TRBJ2-1; 8 bases are a match to TRBD1. Germline V gene lookup returns CDR1 SGHDN and CDR2 FVKESK. The junction had 9 bases not matched to a gene; V was cut back by 0 bases and J by 8 bases. The CDR3 contains 16 residues. CDR3 protein: CASSQDRQGLRDEQFF. The CDR3 DNA reads TGTGCCAGCAGCCAAGATAGACAGGGGCTAAGGGATGAGCAGTTCTTC. Supplemented by reference TRBV14 and TRBJ2-1, the full variable domain reads EAGVTQFPSHSVIEKGQTVTLRCDPISGHDNLYWYRRVMGKEIKFLLHFVKESKQDESGMPNNRFLAERTGGTYSTLKVQPAELEDSGVYFCASSQDRQGLRDEQFFGPGTRLTVL.

Regarding this clone: This same CDR3 is encoded by further DNA sequences in the sample. The chain joins TRBV27 to TRBJ2-5, with no clear D. Germline CDR1 is MNHEY and CDR2 is SMNVEV (reference sequence). V was shortened by 2 bases and J by 5 bases, with 3 bases between the two germline ends. The CDR3 runs to 11 residues. CDR3 protein: CASSLGETQYF. CDR3 DNA sequence: TGTGCCAGCAGTTTAGGGGAGACCCAGTACTTC.

The gene calls are TRBV9 and TRBJ1-1, with D tentatively TRBD1 (5 bases). This CDR3 contains 13 residues. CDR1 is SGDLS and CDR2 is YYNGEE in the germline V gene. V was clipped by 0 bases and J by 5 bases, with 8 bases between them. CDR3 sequence: CASSVERGTEAFF. CDR3 nucleotide sequence: TGTGCCAGCAGCGTAGAGCGGGGGACTGAAGCTTTCTTT.

This clone showed up just a few times. The chain employs TRBV27 and TRBJ2-7, with D perhaps being TRBD1 or TRBD2 (5 bases each). V was trimmed by 4 bases and J by 4 bases, leaving 14 bases between them. This CDR3 is 14 amino acids long. Germline lookup yields CDR1 MNHEY and CDR2 SMNVEV (reference sequence). CDR3 bases: TGTGCCAGCAGTTCGGGGACCGTCGTGTACGAGCAGTACTTC. This codes for CASSSGTVVYEQYF.

The chain's CDR3 is CSVEVNTGELFF. For the CDR3, the DNA is TGCAGCGTTGAAGTCAACACCGGGGAGCTGTTTTTT. The chain is built from TRBV29-1 and TRBJ2-2, with no clear D. V lost 1 base to trimming and J lost 2 bases, with 2 bases between them. The CDR3 spans 12 residues. The germline V gene encodes CDR1 SQVTM and CDR2 ANQGSEA.

This clone has more than one count but fewer than ten. V usage is TRBV5-1 and J usage is TRBJ1-1; D is unresolved. There are 14 residues in the CDR3. Germline lookup yields CDR1 SGHRS and CDR2 YFSETQ. Trimming removed 1 base from V and 1 base from J, with 8 bases in between. The CDR3 loop reads CASSLRPTNTEAFF. In DNA, the CDR3 is TGCGCCAGCAGCTTGAGGCCGACGAACACTGAAGCTTTCTTT.

In its sample, this clone was seen a few times. The chain recombines TRBV11-2 with TRBJ1-6; D might be TRBD1 (6 bases). This CDR3 is built from 14 residues. V lost 6 bases, J lost 10 bases, and 16 bases lay in between. Looked up from germline, CDR1 is SGHAT and CDR2 is FQNNGV. As DNA, the CDR3 is TGTGCCAGCAGGGCAGGGGTGTCTTGGTCACCCCTCCACTTT. Translated, it gives CASRAGVSWSPLHF.

This chain joins TRBV6-5 and TRBJ1-5; D not resolved. The V gene lost 5 bases and the J gene lost 1 base, with 6 bases spanning the gap. The CDR3 extends over 13 amino acids. Germline loops: CDR1 MNHEY, CDR2 SVGAGI. CDR3 sequence: CASSRSSNQPQHF. CDR3 nucleotide sequence: TGTGCCAGCAGTCGGTCGAGCAATCAGCCCCAGCATTTT.

The chain links TRBV6-6 to TRBJ2-2; D possibly corresponds to TRBD1 (5 bases). The CDR3 totals 13 residues. V was trimmed by 6 bases and J by 1 base, leaving 6 bases between them. Germline lookup yields CDR1 MNHNY and CDR2 SVGAGI (reference sequence). The CDR3 DNA sequence: TGTGCCAGCAGGGACATGAACACCGGGGAGCTGTTTTTT. Protein product: CASRDMNTGELFF.

The chain carries TRBV10-3 and TRBJ1-5; TRBD1 matches 9 bases. The V gene end was trimmed by 2 bases and the J gene end by 4 bases; junction bases not matched to a gene: 3. Germline assignment: CDR1 ENHRY and CDR2 SYGVKD. This CDR3 spans 15 amino acids. Here the CDR3 DNA reads TGTGCCATCAGTGAGGGGACAGGGATTAATCAGCCCCAGCATTTT. This gives the protein CAISEGTGINQPQHF.

This clone is labeled medium-sized (0.01 to 0.1%). J is TRBJ2-2 and V is TRBV6-6; D call uncertain. V was clipped by 6 bases and J by 3 bases, with 5 bases between them. Germline V gives CDR1 MNHNY, CDR2 SVGAGI (reference sequence). The length of the CDR3 is 12 residues. In DNA form, the CDR3 reads TGTGCCAGCAGGGGATACACCGGGGAGCTGTTTTTT. It encodes CASRGYTGELFF.

This sequence joins TRBV15 and TRBJ2-5; possible D gene TRBD1, 6 bases. Germline CDR1 and CDR2: LNHNV and YYDKDF (reference sequence). The V end lost 3 bases, the J end lost 1 base, and 6 bases lay between the germline ends. The CDR3 is made up of 13 amino acids. This CDR3 reads CATSRDSQETQYF. The CDR3 DNA reads TGTGCCACCAGCAGGGACAGCCAAGAGACCCAGTACTTC. Drawing the rest from reference TRBV15 and TRBJ2-5, the complete variable domain is DAMVIQNPRYQVTQFGKPVTLSCSQTLNHNVMYWYQQKSSQAPKLLFHYYDKDFNNEADTPDNFQSRRPNTSFCFLDIRSPGLGDTAMYLCATSRDSQETQYFGPGTRLLVL.

J is TRBJ2-1 and V is TRBV5-1, with TRBD2 matching 7 bases. CDR1 SGHRS and CDR2 YFSETQ come from the germline V gene. This CDR3 has 16 residues. V was clipped by 5 bases and J by 0 bases; unmatched bases: 8. CDR3 residues: CASSLTSSYSYNEQFF. The CDR3 coding sequence is TGCGCCAGCAGTTTGACTAGCTCCTACTCCTACAATGAGCAGTTCTTC. Supplemented by reference TRBV5-1 and TRBJ2-1, the full variable domain reads KAGVTQTPRYLIKTRGQQVTLSCSPISGHRSVSWYQQTPGQGLQFLFEYFSETQRNKGNFPGRFSGRQFSNSRSEMNVSTLELGDSALYLCASSLTSSYSYNEQFFGPGTRLTVL.

The table lists this clone with a few counts. The chain has TRBV25-1 and TRBJ1-4; D unresolved. V gave up 1 base and J gave up 8 bases, with 14 bases separating them. Germline CDR1 reads MGHDK; CDR2 reads SYGVNS. This CDR3 is 15 amino acids long. The CDR3 DNA reads TGTGCCAGCAGTGAATTCTCAGGTGAACGGGAAAAACTGTTTTTT. It codes for CASSEFSGEREKLFF.

CDR3 residues: CSVESRQGAKTQYF. CDR3 in DNA: TGCAGCGTTGAATCCCGACAGGGGGCGAAGACCCAGTACTTC. This chain links TRBV29-1 with TRBJ2-5, with TRBD1 identical over 10 bases. V dropped 2 bases and J dropped 6; count of bases not matched to a gene: 6. Germline V gives CDR1 SQVTM, CDR2 ANQGSEA. This CDR3 spans 14 amino acids.

The chain is built from TRBV20-1 and TRBJ2-1; D gene uncertain. The V gene's germline CDR1 is DFQATT and CDR2 SNEGSKA (reference sequence). The V and J ends lost 3 bases and 9 bases respectively, with 9 bases between them. The CDR3 spans 11 residues. In nucleotides, the CDR3 is TGCAGTGCTAGCCAGCCCACTGAGCAGTTCTTC. It specifies CSASQPTEQFF.

This rearrangement joins TRBV11-3 to TRBJ2-7, with D unresolved. Trimming shortened V by 5 bases and J by 5 bases, and 10 bases separated the two germline ends. Germline assignment: CDR1 SGHNT and CDR2 YENEEA. The CDR3 has 12 amino acids. The CDR3 DNA reads TGTGCCAGCAGCCGCGGCTGGGACGAGCAGTACTTC. It yields the protein CASSRGWDEQYF.

This clone was picked up a small number of times. This sequence joins TRBV7-6 and TRBJ2-1; a weak D match, TRBD2 (5 bases). This CDR3 comprises 16 residues. V was pared by 1 base and J by 1 base, with 11 bases between. Looked up from germline, CDR1 is SGHVS and CDR2 is FNYEAQ. CDR3 DNA: TGTGCCAGCAGCTTAGGGTTCGGAGGTTCCTACAATGAGCAGTTCTTC. Its translation: CASSLGFGGSYNEQFF.

The V and J genes are TRBV4-3 and TRBJ1-2; D unclear. V lost 0 bases, J lost 2 bases, and 13 bases lay in between. From germline, CDR1 is LGHNA and CDR2 YSLEER. The CDR3 is 16 amino acids. The CDR3 DNA is TGCGCCAGCAGCCAAGATCCCATTACACGAAACTATGGCTACACCTTC. Translating gives CASSQDPITRNYGYTF.

CDR3 nucleotide sequence: TGTGCCTGGAACAGGGGGCAGGACACCGGGGAGCTGTTTTTT. The encoded protein is CAWNRGQDTGELFF. The J gene is TRBJ2-2, the V gene TRBV30, with 9 nucleotides matching TRBD1. Germline loops: CDR1 GTSNPN, CDR2 SVGIG (reference sequence). The CDR3 has 14 amino acids. The J segment lost 3 bases and the V segment lost 4 bases, leaving 3 bases of the junction unmatched.